This passage covers 8 T cell receptor beta chains from one sample sequenced in a study of cytomegalovirus exposure and HLA in healthy donors. Use of 60 Vbeta and 13 Jbeta primers characterized the PCR. Produced via immunoSEQ multiplex PCR; TCRdb's table is partial and in-frame only. The sample carries 180,000 or so clones, around 80% recorded once. Sequencing was carried out using PBMCs. The receptors shown here come from a young man in good health and CMV-seronegative.

This chain joins TRBV7-3 and TRBJ2-3; D is possibly TRBD2 (6 bases). Germline-derived CDR1 and CDR2 are SGHTA and FQGTGA. The CDR3 covers 15 residues. Trimming took 2 bases from V and 3 from J, leaving 12 bases between them. The CDR3 region is CASSLLGLATDTQYF. The CDR3 bases are TGTGCCAGCAGCTTACTTGGGCTAGCGACAGATACGCAGTATTTT.

The genes are TRBV15 and TRBJ2-7; TRBD1 matches at 9 bases. Trimming took 8 bases from V and 6 from J; bases not matched to a gene: 20. This CDR3 region has 17 residues. CDR1 LNHNV and CDR2 YYDKDF come from the germline V gene (reference sequence). CDR3 sequence: CATSKRTTGTGYGEQYF. The DNA for the CDR3 is TGTGCCACCTCCAAGCGAACAACCGGGACAGGGTACGGCGAGCAGTACTTC.

This clone has only a few counts. At one boundary the junction diverges from the germline segment, which might be a read error. J is TRBJ1-2 and V is TRBV4-1; D is possibly TRBD1 (5 bases). In germline, CDR1 is MGHRA, CDR2 YSYEKL. The CDR3 loop spans 13 amino acids. CDR3 nucleotides: TGCGCCAGCAGCCAAGTAGGGGTAGCCAGGCCTGACTTC. Translated: CASSQVGVARPDF.

This chain links TRBV4-2 with TRBJ2-1, with 8 bases lining up with TRBD1. The CDR3 runs to 18 residues. CDR1 is LGHNA and CDR2 is YNFKEQ in the germline V gene. V shed 0 bases, J shed 4 bases, and the junction held 11 bases outside the gene matches. CDR3 residues: CASSQDFQGATPYNEQFF. DNA for the CDR3: TGTGCCAGCAGCCAAGATTTCCAGGGGGCAACACCTTACAATGAGCAGTTCTTC.

This chain links TRBV6-1 with TRBJ2-2, with D perhaps TRBD2 (6 bases). Germline V gene lookup returns CDR1 MNHNS and CDR2 SASEGT. The CDR3 is 17 amino acids. Deletions cut 4 bases from V and 4 bases from J, with 19 bases between. DNA for the CDR3: TGTGCCAGCAGTGCCCTCAGGTCGAGGGGAGGCACCGGGGAGCTGTTTTTT. It yields the protein CASSALRSRGGTGELFF.

The gene calls are TRBV29-1 and TRBJ2-3, with 9 bases identical to TRBD2. The V gene's germline CDR1 is SQVTM and CDR2 ANQGSEA. This CDR3 is built from 15 residues. V lost 3 bases to trimming and J lost 2 bases; unmatched junction nucleotides: 6. CDR3 bases: TGCAGCGTTGACGTTGCGGGGGGGATCACAGATACGCAGTATTTT. Protein product: CSVDVAGGITDTQYF.

The chain is built from TRBV28 and TRBJ2-7; D might be TRBD1 (9 bases). V was clipped by 3 bases and J by 6 bases, with 21 bases between them. CDR3 size: 16 residues. Germline V gene lookup returns CDR1 MDHEN and CDR2 SYDVKM. The CDR3 reads CASSLWTGVREGEQYF. The CDR3 nucleotides are TGTGCCAGCAGTTTGTGGACAGGGGTACGGGAGGGCGAGCAGTACTTC.

This chain uses TRBV7-8 with TRBJ2-3; tentatively, D is TRBD1 (6 bases). In germline, CDR1 is SGHVS, CDR2 FQNEAQ. The CDR3 spans 15 residues. V lost 4 bases to trimming and J lost 1 base, with 12 bases between them. The CDR3 nucleotides are TGTGCCAGCAGCTCGAGGGGGTCCCGCACAGATACGCAGTATTTT. It translates to CASSSRGSRTDTQYF.